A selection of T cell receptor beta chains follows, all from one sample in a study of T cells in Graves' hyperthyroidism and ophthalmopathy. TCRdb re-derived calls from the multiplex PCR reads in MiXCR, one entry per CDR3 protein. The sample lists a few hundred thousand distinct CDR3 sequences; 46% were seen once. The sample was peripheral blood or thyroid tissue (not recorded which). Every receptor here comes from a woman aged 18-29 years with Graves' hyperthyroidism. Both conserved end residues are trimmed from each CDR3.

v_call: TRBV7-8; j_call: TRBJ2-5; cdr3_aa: ARPQGETQY
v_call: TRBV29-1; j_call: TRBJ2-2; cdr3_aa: SVAQGLMNTGELF
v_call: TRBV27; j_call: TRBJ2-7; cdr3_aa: ASSSTRAYYEQY
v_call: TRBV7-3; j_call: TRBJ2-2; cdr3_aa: ASSVLGNTGELF
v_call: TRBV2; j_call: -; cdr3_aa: ASREGQLRIGKNIQY
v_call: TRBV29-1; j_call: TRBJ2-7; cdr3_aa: SSPSDEQY
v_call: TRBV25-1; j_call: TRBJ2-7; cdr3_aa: ASSELGGGYYPYEQY
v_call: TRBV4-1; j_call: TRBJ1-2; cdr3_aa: ASSQEGNRPDGYT
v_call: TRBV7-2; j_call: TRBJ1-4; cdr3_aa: ASSLAADSYNEKLF
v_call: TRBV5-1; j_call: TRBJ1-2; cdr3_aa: ASSLGGRANYGYT
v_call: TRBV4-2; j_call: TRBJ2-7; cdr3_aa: ASSQDTGGKFSYEQY
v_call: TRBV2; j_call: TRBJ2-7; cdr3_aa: ASSYSKQGYEQY
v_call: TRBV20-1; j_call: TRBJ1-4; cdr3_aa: SVRAGQGAEKLF
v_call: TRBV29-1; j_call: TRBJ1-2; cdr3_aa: SFDRAPGGYT
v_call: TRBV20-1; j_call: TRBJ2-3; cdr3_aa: SADFGTGKDTQY
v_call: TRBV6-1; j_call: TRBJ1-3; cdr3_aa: ASSELGASEVTGNTIY
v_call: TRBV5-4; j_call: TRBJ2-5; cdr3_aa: ASSLRVGGQETQY
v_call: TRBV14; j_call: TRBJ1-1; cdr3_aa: ASSRIPIPPWGTEAF
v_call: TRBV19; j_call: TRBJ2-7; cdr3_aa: ASSPMGGSYEQY
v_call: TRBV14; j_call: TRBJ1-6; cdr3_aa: ASSQDLLNRGRSPLH